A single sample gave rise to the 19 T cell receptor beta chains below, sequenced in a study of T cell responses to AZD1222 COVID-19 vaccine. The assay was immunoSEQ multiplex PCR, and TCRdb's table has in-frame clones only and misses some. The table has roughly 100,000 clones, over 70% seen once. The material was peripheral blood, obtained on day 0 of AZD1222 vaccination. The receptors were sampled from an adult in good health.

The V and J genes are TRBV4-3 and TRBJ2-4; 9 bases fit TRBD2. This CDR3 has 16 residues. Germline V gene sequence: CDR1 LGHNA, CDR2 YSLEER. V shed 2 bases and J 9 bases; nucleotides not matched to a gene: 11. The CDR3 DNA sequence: TGCGCCAGCAGCCAATCAGGCGGGAGGGCCGTCGGCATTCAGTACTTC. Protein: CASSQSGGRAVGIQYF.

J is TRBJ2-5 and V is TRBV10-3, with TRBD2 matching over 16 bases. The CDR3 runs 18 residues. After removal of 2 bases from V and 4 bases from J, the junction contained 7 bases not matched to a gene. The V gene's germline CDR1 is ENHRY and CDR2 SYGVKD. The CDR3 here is CAISEGTSGGALGETQYF. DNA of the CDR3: TGTGCCATCAGTGAGGGGACTAGCGGGGGGGCCCTGGGAGAGACCCAGTACTTC.

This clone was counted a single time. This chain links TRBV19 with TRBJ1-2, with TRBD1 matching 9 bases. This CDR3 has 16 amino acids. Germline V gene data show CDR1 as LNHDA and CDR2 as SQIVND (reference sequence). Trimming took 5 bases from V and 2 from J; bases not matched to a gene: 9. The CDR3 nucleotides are TGTGCCAGTAGTTCCCGACAGGGGGAAAAAAACTATGGCTACACCTTC. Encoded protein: CASSSRQGEKNYGYTF.

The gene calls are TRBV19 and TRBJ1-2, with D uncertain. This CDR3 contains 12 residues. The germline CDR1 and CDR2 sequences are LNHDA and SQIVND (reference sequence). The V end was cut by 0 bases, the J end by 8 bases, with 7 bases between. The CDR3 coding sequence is TGTGCCAGTAGTATAGAGAACGGGGGCTACACCTTC. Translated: CASSIENGGYTF.

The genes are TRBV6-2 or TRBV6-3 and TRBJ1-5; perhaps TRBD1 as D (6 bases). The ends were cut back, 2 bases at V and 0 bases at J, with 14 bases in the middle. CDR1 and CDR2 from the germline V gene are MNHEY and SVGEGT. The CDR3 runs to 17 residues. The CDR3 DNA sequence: TGTGCCAGCAGTTACCCTACCTCGACAGGTAGCAATCAGCCCCAGCATTTT. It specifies CASSYPTSTGSNQPQHF.

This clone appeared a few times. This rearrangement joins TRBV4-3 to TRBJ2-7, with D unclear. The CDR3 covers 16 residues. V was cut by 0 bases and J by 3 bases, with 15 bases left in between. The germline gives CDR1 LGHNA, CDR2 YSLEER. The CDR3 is CASSQEGTGLSYEQYF. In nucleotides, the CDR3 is TGCGCCAGCAGCCAAGAGGGTACCGGGCTAAGCTACGAGCAGTACTTC.

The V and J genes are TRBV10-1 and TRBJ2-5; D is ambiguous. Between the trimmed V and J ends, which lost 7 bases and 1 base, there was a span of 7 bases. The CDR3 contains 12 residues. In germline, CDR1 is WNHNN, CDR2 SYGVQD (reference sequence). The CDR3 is CASKQLQETQYF. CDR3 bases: TGCGCCAGCAAACAGCTCCAAGAGACCCAGTACTTC.

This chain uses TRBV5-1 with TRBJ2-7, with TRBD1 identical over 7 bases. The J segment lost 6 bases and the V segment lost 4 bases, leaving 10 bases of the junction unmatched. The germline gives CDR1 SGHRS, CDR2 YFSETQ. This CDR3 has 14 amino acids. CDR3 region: CASSENPGGGEQYF. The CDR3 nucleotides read TGCGCCAGCAGCGAGAATCCAGGGGGTGGCGAGCAGTACTTC.

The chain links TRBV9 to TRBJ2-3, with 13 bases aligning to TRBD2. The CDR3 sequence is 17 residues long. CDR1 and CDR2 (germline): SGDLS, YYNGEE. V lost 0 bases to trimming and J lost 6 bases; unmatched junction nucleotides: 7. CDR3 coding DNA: TGTGCCAGCAGCGTAGGGGTGGGACTAGCGGGGACGGATACGCAGTATTTT. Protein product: CASSVGVGLAGTDTQYF.

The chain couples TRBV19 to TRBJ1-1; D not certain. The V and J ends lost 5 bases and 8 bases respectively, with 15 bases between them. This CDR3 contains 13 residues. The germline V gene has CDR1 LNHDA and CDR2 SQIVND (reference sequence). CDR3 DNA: TGTGCCAGTAGTGTATCGACCCGGGCAGAAGCTTTCTTT. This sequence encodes CASSVSTRAEAFF.

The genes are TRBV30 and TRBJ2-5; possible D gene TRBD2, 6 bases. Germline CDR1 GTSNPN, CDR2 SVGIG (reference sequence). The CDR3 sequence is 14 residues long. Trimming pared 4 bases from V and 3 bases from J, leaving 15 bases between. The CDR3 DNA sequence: TGTGCCTGGAACCCTAACGGGGGAAAAGAGACCCAGTACTTC. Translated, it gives CAWNPNGGKETQYF.

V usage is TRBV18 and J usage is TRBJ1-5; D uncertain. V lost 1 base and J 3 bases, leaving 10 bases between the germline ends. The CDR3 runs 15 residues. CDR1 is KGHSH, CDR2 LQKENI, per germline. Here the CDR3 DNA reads TGTGCCAGCTCACCACAAAGGACCTTCAATCAGCCCCAGCATTTT. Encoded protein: CASSPQRTFNQPQHF.

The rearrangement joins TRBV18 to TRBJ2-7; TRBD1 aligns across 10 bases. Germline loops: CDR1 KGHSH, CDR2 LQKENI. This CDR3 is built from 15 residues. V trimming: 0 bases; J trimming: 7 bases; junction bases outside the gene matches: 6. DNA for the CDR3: TGTGCCAGCTCACCACCGGGGACAGGGGATTTAGAGCAGTACTTC. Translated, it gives CASSPPGTGDLEQYF.

CDR3 DNA sequence: TGCAGCGTTCTCCCGGACAGGGGAGCAAACACCATATATTTT. This translates into CSVLPDRGANTIYF. The chain carries TRBV29-1 and TRBJ1-3, with 9 positions matching TRBD1. V gave up 5 bases and J gave up 6 bases; unmatched junction bases: 8. Germline values: CDR1 SQVTM, CDR2 ANQGSEA. This CDR3 is 14 amino acids long.

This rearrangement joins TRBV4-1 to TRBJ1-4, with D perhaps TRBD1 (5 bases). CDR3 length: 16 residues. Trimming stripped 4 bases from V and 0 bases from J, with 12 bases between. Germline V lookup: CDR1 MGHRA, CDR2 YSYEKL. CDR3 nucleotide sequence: TGCGCCAGCAGCCGGCAACAGGATCCAACTAATGAAAAACTGTTTTTT. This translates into CASSRQQDPTNEKLFF.

The CDR3 DNA sequence: TGCGCCAGCAGCCTAAACCGGGACATCCTCTATGGCTACACCTTC. Translating gives CASSLNRDILYGYTF. This chain joins TRBV4-3 and TRBJ1-2, with a tentative D call TRBD1 (6 bases). The ends were cut back, 4 bases at V and 4 bases at J, with 16 bases in the middle. The CDR3 consists of 15 residues. Germline loops: CDR1 LGHNA, CDR2 YSLEER.

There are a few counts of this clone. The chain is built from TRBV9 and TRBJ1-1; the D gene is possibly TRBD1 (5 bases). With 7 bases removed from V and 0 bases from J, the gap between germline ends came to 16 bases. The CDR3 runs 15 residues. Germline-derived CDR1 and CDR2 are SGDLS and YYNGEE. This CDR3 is CASGRSGGMNTEAFF. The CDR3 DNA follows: TGTGCCAGCGGGCGATCGGGGGGGATGAACACTGAAGCTTTCTTT.

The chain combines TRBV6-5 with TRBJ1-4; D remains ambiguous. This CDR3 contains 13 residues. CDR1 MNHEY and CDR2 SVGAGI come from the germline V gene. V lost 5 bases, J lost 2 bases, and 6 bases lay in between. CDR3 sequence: CASSRSTNEKLFF. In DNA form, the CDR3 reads TGTGCCAGCAGTCGGAGTACTAATGAAAAACTGTTTTTT.

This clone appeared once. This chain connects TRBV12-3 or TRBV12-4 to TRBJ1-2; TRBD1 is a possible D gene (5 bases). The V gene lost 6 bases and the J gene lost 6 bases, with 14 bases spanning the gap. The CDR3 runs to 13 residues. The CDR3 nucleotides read TGTGCCAGCAGCCTAGGGGCAGCAAATGGCTACACCTTC. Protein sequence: CASSLGAANGYTF.